These 13 T cell receptor beta chains originate from one sample sequenced in a study of T-cell reconstitution after alpha-beta-depleted transplantation in children. A TCRbeta library incorporating unique molecular identifiers was prepared. TCRdb redid the calling of the PCR reads with MiXCR, one entry per CDR3 protein. Found here are almost 600,000 distinct CDR3 sequences, 25% to 30% of them singletons; the top ten hold about 35%. Sequences were derived from PBMCs, sampled before TCRalphabeta/CD19-depleted stem cell transplant. These receptors were obtained from a boy under three years old with Wiskott-Aldrich syndrome, due to receive a stem cell transplant.

The chain links TRBV5-1 to TRBJ2-1; 7 nucleotides align to TRBD2. V gave up 0 bases and J gave up 7 bases; unmatched junction bases: 7. This CDR3 comprises 15 residues. Germline-derived CDR1 and CDR2 are SGHRS and YFSETQ. The CDR3 sequence is CASSLAGGPKNEQFF. CDR3 nucleotides: TGCGCCAGCAGCTTGGCGGGAGGCCCTAAAAATGAGCAGTTCTTC.

V gene TRBV5-1 combines with J gene TRBJ2-7; possibly TRBD2 for D (5 bases). V lost 0 bases and J lost 4, with 17 bases in between. Germline V gene data show CDR1 as SGHRS and CDR2 as YFSETQ. The CDR3 has 16 residues. Written as DNA, the CDR3 is TGCGCCAGCAGCTTGGCCCTAGCTGATATCCCGTACGAGCAGTACTTC. Translating gives CASSLALADIPYEQYF. Based on the CDR3 plus reference TRBV5-1 and TRBJ2-7, the full variable domain is KAGVTQTPRYLIKTRGQQVTLSCSPISGHRSVSWYQQTPGQGLQFLFEYFSETQRNKGNFPGRFSGRQFSNSRSEMNVSTLELGDSALYLCASSLALADIPYEQYFGPGTRLTVT.

The V call is TRBV3-1, the J call TRBJ2-2; D gene uncertain. V dropped 1 base and J dropped 3 bases, with 6 bases sitting between them. Germline CDR1 reads LGHDT; CDR2 reads YNNKEL (reference sequence). The CDR3 sequence is 14 residues long. CDR3 sequence reads: CASSQGPYTGELFF. The CDR3 DNA reads as TGTGCCAGCAGCCAAGGGCCCTACACCGGGGAGCTGTTTTTT.

This clonotype came up a few times. The gene calls are TRBV6-5 and TRBJ1-5, with TRBD1 matching over 7 bases. V trimming: 2 bases; J trimming: 4 bases; junction bases outside the gene matches: 5. Germline CDR1 and CDR2: MNHEY and SVGAGI. CDR3 length: 15 residues. CDR3 DNA: TGTGCCAGCAGTTACGGCAGGGGGATGAATCAGCCCCAGCATTTT. It translates to CASSYGRGMNQPQHF.

The genes are TRBV7-2 and TRBJ2-1, with TRBD2 identical over 7 bases. Germline trimming cut 7 bases from V and 6 bases from J; bases unmatched to any gene: 9. Germline CDR1 reads SGHTA; CDR2 reads FQGNSA. This CDR3 comprises 14 residues. The CDR3 DNA sequence: TGTGCCAGCACCCACCGGGGGGTAGTCAATGAGCAGTTCTTC. Translation gives CASTHRGVVNEQFF.

DNA for the CDR3: TGCGCCAGCAGCGAACAGGGGGGAAACTATGGCTACACCTTC. Translating it yields CASSEQGGNYGYTF. This chain uses TRBV5-1 with TRBJ1-2; 8 nucleotides match TRBD1. The CDR3 totals 14 residues. Germline values: CDR1 SGHRS, CDR2 YFSETQ. V shed 4 bases and J 2 bases; nucleotides not matched to a gene: 4.

This clonotype was picked up a small number of times. This chain links TRBV5-5 with TRBJ2-3, with 10 bases aligning to TRBD2. Germline values: CDR1 SGHKS, CDR2 YYEKEE (reference sequence). Trimming cost V 0 bases and J 4 bases; bases outside gene matches: 2. This CDR3 contains 15 residues. The chain's CDR3 is CASSLGSGRPDTQYF. The CDR3 nucleotides read TGTGCCAGCAGCTTGGGTAGCGGGAGGCCAGATACGCAGTATTTT.

This clonotype was picked up a small number of times. V usage is TRBV5-1 and J usage is TRBJ2-7; TRBD2 matches at 7 bases. V was clipped by 1 base and J by 2 bases; unmatched bases: 3. Germline loops: CDR1 SGHRS, CDR2 YFSETQ. The CDR3 is 14 residues long. The CDR3 sequence: CASSLRGEAYEQYF. The CDR3 bases are TGCGCCAGCAGCTTGCGGGGGGAAGCCTACGAGCAGTACTTC.

The V gene is TRBV10-3, the J gene TRBJ2-2, with a weak D call TRBD2 (5 bases). Germline V lookup: CDR1 ENHRY, CDR2 SYGVKD. The CDR3 contains 15 residues. V was shortened by 4 bases and J by 1 base, with 10 bases between the two germline ends. As DNA, the CDR3 is TGTGCCATCAGTGGAGGGAAAGGGAACACCGGGGAGCTGTTTTTT. It codes for CAISGGKGNTGELFF.

This rearrangement joins TRBV9 to TRBJ2-6; TRBD1 might be the D (6 bases). The germline V gene encodes CDR1 SGDLS and CDR2 YYNGEE. This CDR3 is 16 amino acids long. V lost 2 bases to trimming and J lost 0 bases, with 9 bases between them. The CDR3 protein is CASSVGGSSGANVLTF. The CDR3 coding sequence is TGTGCCAGCAGCGTTGGGGGCAGCTCTGGGGCCAACGTCCTGACTTTC.

Here the CDR3 reads CASRTPGPANQPQHF. The CDR3, as DNA: TGCGCCAGCAGGACACCGGGACCCGCAAATCAGCCCCAGCATTTT. The rearrangement links TRBV5-1 to TRBJ1-5, with a tentative D call TRBD1 (5 bases). V lost 5 bases and J lost 4, with 16 bases in between. Germline CDR1 and CDR2: SGHRS and YFSETQ. This CDR3 comprises 15 residues.

This clonotype occurred many times. The chain combines TRBV11-2 with TRBJ2-5, with a tentative D call TRBD1 (5 bases). This CDR3 contains 13 residues. Germline loops: CDR1 SGHAT, CDR2 FQNNGV. The germline V and J ends were trimmed by 5 bases and 2 bases, with 9 bases remaining between them. The CDR3 sequence: CASSRQIQETQYF. Written as DNA, the CDR3 is TGTGCCAGCAGCCGACAGATTCAAGAGACCCAGTACTTC.

The CDR3 DNA follows: TGCGCCAGCAGTACCTATAGCGGGAGGACGAGCTCCTACGAGCAGTACTTC. Protein: CASSTYSGRTSSYEQYF. J is TRBJ2-7 and V is TRBV4-1; 10 bases are shared with TRBD2. J lost 0 bases, V lost 6 bases, and 11 bases had no gene match. Germline V CDR1 and CDR2: MGHRA, YSYEKL. The CDR3 is made up of 17 amino acids.